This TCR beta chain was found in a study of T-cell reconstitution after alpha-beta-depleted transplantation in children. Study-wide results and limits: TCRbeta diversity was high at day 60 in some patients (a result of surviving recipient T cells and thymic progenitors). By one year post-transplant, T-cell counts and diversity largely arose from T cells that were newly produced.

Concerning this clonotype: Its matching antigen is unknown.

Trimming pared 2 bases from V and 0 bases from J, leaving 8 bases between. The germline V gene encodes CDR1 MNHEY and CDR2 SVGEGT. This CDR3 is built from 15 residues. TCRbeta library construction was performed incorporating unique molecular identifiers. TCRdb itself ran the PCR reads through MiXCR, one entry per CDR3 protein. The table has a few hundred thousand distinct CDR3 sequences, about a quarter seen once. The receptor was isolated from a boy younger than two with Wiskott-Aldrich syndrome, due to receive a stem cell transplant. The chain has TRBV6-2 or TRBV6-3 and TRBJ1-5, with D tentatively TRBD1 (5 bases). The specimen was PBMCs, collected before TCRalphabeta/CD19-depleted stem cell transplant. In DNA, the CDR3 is TGTGCCAGCAGTTACAGGGGCTATAGCAATCAGCCCCAGCATTTT. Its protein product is CASSYRGYSNQPQHF.